One T cell receptor (beta chain) is described in this entry. Its antigen is unidentified. This specimen belongs to a study of CD8 T cells in ankylosing spondylitis. Findings and limits, study-wide: Peripheral blood samples showed relatively rare disease-linked clones, and these clones were CD8+.

TCRdb ran MiXCR on the 5' RACE reads and lists one entry per CDR3 protein. The table lists about 25,000 distinct CDR3 sequences, less than 3% of them singletons, with approximately 7.6% in the top ten. Sequenced material: blood, either unsorted or a sorted T cell fraction (not recorded which). This TCR was sampled from a female donor with ankylosing spondylitis or in good health (not recorded which).

For the CDR3, the DNA is TGTGCAAGTCGACCAATCACAGGAATCGAGGGGAGAGAGCAGTACTTC. Protein sequence: CASRPITGIEGREQYF. The V call is TRBV12-2, the J call TRBJ2-7; TRBD1 is the table's D call, not checked against the DNA. TRBV12-2 is an annotated pseudogene. The CDR3 spans 16 residues.